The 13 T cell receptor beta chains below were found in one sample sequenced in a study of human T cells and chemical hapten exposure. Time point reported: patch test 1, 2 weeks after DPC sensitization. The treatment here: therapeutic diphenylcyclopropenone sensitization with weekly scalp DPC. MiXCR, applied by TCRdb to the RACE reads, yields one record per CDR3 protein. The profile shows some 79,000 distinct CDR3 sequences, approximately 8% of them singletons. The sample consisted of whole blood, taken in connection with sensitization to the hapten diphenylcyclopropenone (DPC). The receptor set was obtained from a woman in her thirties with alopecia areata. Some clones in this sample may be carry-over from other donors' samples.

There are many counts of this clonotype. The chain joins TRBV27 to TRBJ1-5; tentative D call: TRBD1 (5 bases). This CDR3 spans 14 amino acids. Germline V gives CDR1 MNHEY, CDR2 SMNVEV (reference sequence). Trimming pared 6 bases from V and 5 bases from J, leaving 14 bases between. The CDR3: CASRGAVVDQPQHF. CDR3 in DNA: TGTGCCAGCAGAGGGGCAGTCGTGGATCAGCCCCAGCATTTT.

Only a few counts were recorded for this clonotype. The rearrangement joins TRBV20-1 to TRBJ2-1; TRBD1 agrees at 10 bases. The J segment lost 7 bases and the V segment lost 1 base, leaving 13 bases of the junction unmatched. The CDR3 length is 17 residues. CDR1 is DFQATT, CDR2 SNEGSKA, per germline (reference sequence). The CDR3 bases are TGCAGTGCTAGAGGGGGGGACAGGGGTTCGAGTTGGAATGAGCAGTTCTTC. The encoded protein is CSARGGDRGSSWNEQFF.

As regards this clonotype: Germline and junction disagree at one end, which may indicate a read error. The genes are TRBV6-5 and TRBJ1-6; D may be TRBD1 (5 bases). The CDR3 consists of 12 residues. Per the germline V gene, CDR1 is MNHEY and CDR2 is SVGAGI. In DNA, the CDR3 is TGTGCCAGCAATTCCCGAGGGGCACCCCTCAACTTT. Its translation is CASNSRGAPLNF.

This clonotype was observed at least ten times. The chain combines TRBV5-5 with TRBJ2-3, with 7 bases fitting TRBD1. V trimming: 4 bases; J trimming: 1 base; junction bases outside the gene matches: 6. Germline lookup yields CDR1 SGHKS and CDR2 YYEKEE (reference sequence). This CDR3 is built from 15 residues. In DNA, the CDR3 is TGTGCCAGCAGCGGAATAACAGGGGGCACAGATACGCAGTATTTT. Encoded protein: CASSGITGGTDTQYF.

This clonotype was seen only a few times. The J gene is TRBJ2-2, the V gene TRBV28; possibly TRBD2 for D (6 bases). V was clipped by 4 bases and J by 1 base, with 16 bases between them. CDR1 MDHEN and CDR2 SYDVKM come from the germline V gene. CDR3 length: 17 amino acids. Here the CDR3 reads CASSSGPGEENTGELFF. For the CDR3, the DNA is TGTGCCAGCAGTTCAGGGCCCGGGGAGGAGAACACCGGGGAGCTGTTTTTT.

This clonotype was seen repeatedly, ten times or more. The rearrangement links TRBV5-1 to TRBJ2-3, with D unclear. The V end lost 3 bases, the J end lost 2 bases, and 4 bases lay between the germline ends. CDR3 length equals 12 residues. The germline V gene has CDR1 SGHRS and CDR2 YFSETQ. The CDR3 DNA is TGCGCCAGCAGCTGGTACACAGATACGCAGTATTTT. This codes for CASSWYTDTQYF.

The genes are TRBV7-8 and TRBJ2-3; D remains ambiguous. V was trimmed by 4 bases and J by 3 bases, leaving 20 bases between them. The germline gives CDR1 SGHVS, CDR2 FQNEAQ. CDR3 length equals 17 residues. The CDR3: CASSSRLPRKSTDTQYF. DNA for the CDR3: TGTGCCAGCAGCTCACGGCTACCTAGGAAGTCAACAGATACGCAGTATTTT.

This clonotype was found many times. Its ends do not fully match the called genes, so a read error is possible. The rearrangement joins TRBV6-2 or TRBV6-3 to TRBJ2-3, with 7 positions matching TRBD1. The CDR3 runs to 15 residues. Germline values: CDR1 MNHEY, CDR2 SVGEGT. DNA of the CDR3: TGTGCCAGCAGTTTAGGGACAGTCGCAGCAGAGACGCAGTATTTT. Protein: CASSLGTVAAETQYF.

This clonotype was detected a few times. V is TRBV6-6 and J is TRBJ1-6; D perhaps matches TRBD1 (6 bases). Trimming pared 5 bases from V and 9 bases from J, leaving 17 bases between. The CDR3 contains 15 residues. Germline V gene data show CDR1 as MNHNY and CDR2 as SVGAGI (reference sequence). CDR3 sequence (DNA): TGTGCCAGCAGTAACCAGACAGGCAGGGGTTCACCCCTCCACTTT. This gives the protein CASSNQTGRGSPLHF.

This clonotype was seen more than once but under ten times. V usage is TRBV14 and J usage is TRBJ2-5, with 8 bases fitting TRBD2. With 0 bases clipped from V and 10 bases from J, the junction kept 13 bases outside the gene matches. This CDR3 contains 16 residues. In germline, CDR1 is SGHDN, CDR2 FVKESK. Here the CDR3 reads CASSQDPSSRGALQYF. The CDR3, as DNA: TGTGCCAGCAGCCAAGATCCAAGTTCGCGGGGGGCCCTCCAGTACTTC.

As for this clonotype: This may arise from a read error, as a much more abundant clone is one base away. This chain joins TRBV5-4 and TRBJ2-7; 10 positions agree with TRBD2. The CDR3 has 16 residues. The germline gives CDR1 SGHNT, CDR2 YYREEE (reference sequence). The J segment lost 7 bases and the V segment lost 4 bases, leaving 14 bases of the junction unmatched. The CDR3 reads CASSPLSSGGCEEQYF. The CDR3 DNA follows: TGTGCCAGCAGCCCACTTTCTAGCGGGGGATGTGAAGAGCAGTACTTC.

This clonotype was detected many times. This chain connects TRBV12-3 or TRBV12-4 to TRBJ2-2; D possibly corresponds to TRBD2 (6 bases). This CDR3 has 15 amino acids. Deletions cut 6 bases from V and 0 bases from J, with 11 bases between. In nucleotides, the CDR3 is TGTGCCAGCAGAGGGACTGTGGCGAACACCGGGGAGCTGTTTTTT. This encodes CASRGTVANTGELFF.

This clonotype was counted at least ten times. CDR3 DNA sequence: TGTGCCAGCAGTTTAGTTCTGGGGGTTAGCACAGATACGCAGTATTTT. Encoded protein: CASSLVLGVSTDTQYF. V gene TRBV12-3 or TRBV12-4 combines with J gene TRBJ2-3, with D possibly being TRBD1 or TRBD2 (5 bases each). The CDR3 contains 16 residues. Trimming took off 1 base at V and 0 bases at J, with 11 bases between the two ends.